The subject of this entry is one TCR beta chain. These data originate in a study of blood T cell repertoires in COVID-19. Profiling relied on immunoSEQ multiplex PCR, and the TCRdb table lists in-frame clones only, not all of them. The sample includes about 210,000 clones, about 81% of them seen just once. The CDR3 has 8 amino acids. V lost 2 bases to trimming and J lost 13 bases, with 3 bases between them. Germline CDR1 reads SGHTS; CDR2 reads YDEGEE. The chain is built from TRBV5-8 and TRBJ1-1; D unresolved. This TCR came from a man aged 40-49 years who had recovered from COVID-19. The sequencing input was PBMCs or T cells enriched from blood (not recorded which). The DNA for the CDR3 is TGTGCCAGCAGCTTTAGTTTCTTT. Encoded protein: CASSFSFF.